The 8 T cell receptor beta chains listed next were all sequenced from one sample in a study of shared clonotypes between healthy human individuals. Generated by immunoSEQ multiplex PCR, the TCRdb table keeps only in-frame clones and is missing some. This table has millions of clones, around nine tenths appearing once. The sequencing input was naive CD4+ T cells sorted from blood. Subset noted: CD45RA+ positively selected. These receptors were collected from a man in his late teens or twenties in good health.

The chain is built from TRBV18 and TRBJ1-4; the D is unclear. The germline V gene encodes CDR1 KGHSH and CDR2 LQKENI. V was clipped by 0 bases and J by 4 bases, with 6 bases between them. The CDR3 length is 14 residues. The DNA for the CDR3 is TGTGCCAGCTCACCACCAGCAGTTAATGAAAAACTGTTTTTT. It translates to CASSPPAVNEKLFF. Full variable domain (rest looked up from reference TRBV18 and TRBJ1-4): NAGVMQNPRHLVRRRGQEARLRCSPMKGHSHVYWYRQLPEEGLKFMVYLQKENIIDESGMPKERFSAEFPKEGPSILRIQQVVRGDSAAYFCASSPPAVNEKLFFGSGTQLSVL.

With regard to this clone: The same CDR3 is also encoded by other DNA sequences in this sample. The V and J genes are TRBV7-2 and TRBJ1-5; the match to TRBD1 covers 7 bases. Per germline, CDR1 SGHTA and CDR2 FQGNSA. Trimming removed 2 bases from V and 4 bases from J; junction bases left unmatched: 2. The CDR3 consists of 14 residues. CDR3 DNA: TGTGCCAGCAGCTTAAACAGGGGAAATCAGCCCCAGCATTTT. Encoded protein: CASSLNRGNQPQHF.

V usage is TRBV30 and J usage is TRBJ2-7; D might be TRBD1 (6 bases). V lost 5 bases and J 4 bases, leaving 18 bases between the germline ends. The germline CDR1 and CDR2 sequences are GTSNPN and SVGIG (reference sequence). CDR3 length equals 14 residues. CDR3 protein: CAWSRLTGRYEQYF. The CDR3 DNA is TGTGCCTGGTCCAGGCTTACAGGGCGATACGAGCAGTACTTC. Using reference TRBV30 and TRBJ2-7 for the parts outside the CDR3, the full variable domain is SQTIHQWPATLVQPVGSPLSLECTVEGTSNPNLYWYRQAAGRGLQLLFYSVGIGQISSEVPQNLSASRPQDRQFILSSKKLLLSDSGFYLCAWSRLTGRYEQYFGPGTRLTVT.

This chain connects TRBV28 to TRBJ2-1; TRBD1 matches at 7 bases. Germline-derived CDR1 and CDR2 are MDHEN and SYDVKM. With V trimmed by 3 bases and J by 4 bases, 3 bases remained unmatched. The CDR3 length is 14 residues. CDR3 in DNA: TGTGCCAGCAGTTTGACAGGGAATTACAATGAGCAGTTCTTC. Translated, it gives CASSLTGNYNEQFF.

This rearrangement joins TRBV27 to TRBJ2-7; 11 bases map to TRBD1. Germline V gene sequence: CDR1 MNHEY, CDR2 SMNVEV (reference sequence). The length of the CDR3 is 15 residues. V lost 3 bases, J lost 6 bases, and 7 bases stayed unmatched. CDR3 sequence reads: CASSFGDRGTSEQYF. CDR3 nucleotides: TGTGCCAGCAGTTTTGGGGACAGGGGGACAAGCGAGCAGTACTTC.

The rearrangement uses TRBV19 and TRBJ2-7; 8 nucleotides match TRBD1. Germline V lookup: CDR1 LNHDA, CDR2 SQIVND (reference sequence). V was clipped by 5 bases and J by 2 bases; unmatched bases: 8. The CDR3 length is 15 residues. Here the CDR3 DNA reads TGTGCCAGTAGTGCGACGGACAGGGCTCCCTACGAGCAGTACTTC. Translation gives CASSATDRAPYEQYF.

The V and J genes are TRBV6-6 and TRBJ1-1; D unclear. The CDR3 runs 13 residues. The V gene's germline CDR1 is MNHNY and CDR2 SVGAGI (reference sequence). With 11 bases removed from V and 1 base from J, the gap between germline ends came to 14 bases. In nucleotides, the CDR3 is TGTGCCGGCGGTCGGGTGGGGAACACTGAAGCTTTCTTT. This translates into CAGGRVGNTEAFF.

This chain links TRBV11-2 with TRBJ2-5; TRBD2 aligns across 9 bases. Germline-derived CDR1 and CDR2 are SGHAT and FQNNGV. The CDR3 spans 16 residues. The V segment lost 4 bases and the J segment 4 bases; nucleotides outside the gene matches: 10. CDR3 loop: CASSSISGSFRETQYF. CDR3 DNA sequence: TGTGCCAGCAGCTCGATTAGCGGGAGCTTCAGAGAGACCCAGTACTTC.